This TCR beta chain was retrieved from a study of T cells in Graves' hyperthyroidism and ophthalmopathy (dated by TCRdb to between 2018 and 2021). Regarding the study in general: Peripheral blood samples were taken at initial diagnosis, before any treatment was given. To identify TCR V-J signatures that set the groups apart, the researchers used a discovery cohort of about a hundred patients, made up of under 50 with Graves' ophthalmopathy and some 58 with stable Graves' hyperthyroidism. Prospective prediction of ophthalmopathy was tested in an independent validation cohort of 18 to 20 hyperthyroidism patients and some 17 patients who later progressed to ophthalmopathy. The roughly 100 discovery patients were randomly split 7:3 into training and test sets. In addition, the study compared T-cell repertoires in thyroid tissue and in blood from about 6 Graves' hyperthyroidism patients. Once sampling was done, hyperthyroidism patients were given methimazole at a starting dose of 30 mg daily, whereas ophthalmopathy patients were given high-dose intravenous methylprednisolone. The paper describes TCR Vbeta CDR3 sequencing of 135 peripheral blood samples, made up of roughly 45 ophthalmopathy patients, around 78 hyperthyroidism patients and some 17 progressor patients.

The TCR beta CDR3 regions were amplified from the RNA transcripts. For the first round of RT-PCR on the TCR CDR3, the HTBI primer set was used together with the Qiagen OneStep RT-PCR kit. A second multiplex PCR round built the libraries, followed by size selection and purification. Paired-end sequencing of the libraries was performed with 100 bp reads on an Illumina HiSeq2000. The paper's data handling went like this. Raw data were processed with SOAPnuke, discarding reads with adapters, uncalled bases, mean Phred below 15, or no exact constant-primer or identifier match. COPE v1.2.5 was used to merge high-quality paired reads, and clonotypes were defined as unique nucleotide sequences. MiTCR v1.1 was used to align the clonotypes against IMGT TRBV, TRBD and TRBJ reference segments. The analysis was restricted to V-J combinations with a frequency above 0.0001, which together covered over 99% of the repertoires. The TCS score was defined as the ratio of F50 (clonal expansion) to E x V (chaos), calculated using BLOSUM62-based TCRdist between CDR3 peptides within each V-J. Welch's t-statistics and random forest reduced 500 to 550 V-J features to under 15, which were used in a naive Bayes classifier (R e1071). The public sequencing data were trimmed at Q25 with fastp and processed into clonotypes with MiXCR by TCRdb, which kept only in-frame beta chains. Identical CDR3 protein sequences are pooled into one entry, listed with their most common genes and DNA. The V and J calls and clone size are TCRdb's, not the authors'. This sample is represented by under 650,000 distinct CDR3 sequences; 15% to 20% of them were singletons. The ten largest clones take up around 4% of the sample.

Graves' hyperthyroidism was defined as stable when no progression to ophthalmopathy occurred over 18 months of follow-up. Hyperthyroidism patients were aged 18 to 65 years and newly diagnosed, with disease duration of less than 2 months. Any patient with an uncontrolled infection, another autoimmune disease, pregnancy or lactation was excluded. Diagnoses relied on clinical symptoms, serum thyroxine and TRAb, thyroid ultrasound and orbital computed tomography. PBMCs were isolated from about 10 ml of fresh peripheral blood by Ficoll-Paque density gradient centrifugation. Total RNA was extracted using Trizol reagent, and RNA quality was assessed on an Agilent 2100 Bioanalyzer. What the study reported, not specific to this receptor: Sample size was not statistically predetermined, and blinding of investigators to group allocation was not performed. Most expanded thyroid clonotypes (frequency above 0.001) were also detected in blood, a finding suggesting that blood repertoires may reflect thyroid immune responses. During validation, the model predicted progression to ophthalmopathy a median of about 6.5 months ahead of onset, with almost 71% sensitivity and around 72% specificity. A model built on a 13 V-J signature distinguished ophthalmopathy from stable hyperthyroidism, reaching around 87% sensitivity and about 81% specificity in cross-validation and 80%/75% in testing.

This clonotype has a handful of counts. Its antigen is still unknown. Base qualities are not provided; no much larger clone lies one nucleotide away. Between the V and J ends, shortened by 3 bases and 8 bases respectively, the junction contains 10 bases. Based on the germline V gene (reference sequence), the CDR1 and CDR2 sequences are DFQATT and SNEGSKA. The CDR3 runs 12 amino acids, cysteine and phenylalanine included. Only the CDR3 DNA is retained, 36 bases long and in frame from the first base. The rearrangement combines TRBV20-1 with TRBJ1-4, with a tentative D gene TRBD1 over 5 matching bases. The TCR sequence derives from a woman between 25 and 40 years old with Graves' hyperthyroidism. The sample comprised blood. The encoded CDR3 is CSARGWTEKLFF. The bases are TGCAGTGCTAGGGGGTGGACAGAAAAACTGTTTTTT.